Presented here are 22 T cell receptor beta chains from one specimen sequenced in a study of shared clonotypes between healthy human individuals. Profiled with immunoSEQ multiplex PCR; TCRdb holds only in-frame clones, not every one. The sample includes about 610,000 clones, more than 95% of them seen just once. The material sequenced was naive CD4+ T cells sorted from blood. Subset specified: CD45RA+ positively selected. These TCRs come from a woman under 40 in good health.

The chain's CDR3 is CASSGTPYEQYF. The CDR3 DNA reads as TGTGCATCGTCGGGGACACCCTACGAGCAGTACTTC. This sequence joins TRBV7-9 and TRBJ2-7, with a tentative D call TRBD1 (6 bases). Germline assignment: CDR1 SEHNR and CDR2 FQNEAQ (reference sequence). This CDR3 contains 12 residues.

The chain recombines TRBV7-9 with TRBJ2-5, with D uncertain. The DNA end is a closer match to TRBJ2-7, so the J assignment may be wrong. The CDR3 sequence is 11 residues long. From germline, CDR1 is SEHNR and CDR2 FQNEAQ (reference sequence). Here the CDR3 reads CASSSTYEQYF. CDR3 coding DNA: TGTGCCAGCAGCTCTACCTACGAGCAGTACTTC.

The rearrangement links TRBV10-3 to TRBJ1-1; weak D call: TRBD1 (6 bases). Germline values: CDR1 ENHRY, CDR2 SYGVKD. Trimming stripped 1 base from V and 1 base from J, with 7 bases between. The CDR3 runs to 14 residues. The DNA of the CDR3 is TGTGCCATCAGTGAGTTAGGGGGGAACACTGAAGCTTTCTTT. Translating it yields CAISELGGNTEAFF.

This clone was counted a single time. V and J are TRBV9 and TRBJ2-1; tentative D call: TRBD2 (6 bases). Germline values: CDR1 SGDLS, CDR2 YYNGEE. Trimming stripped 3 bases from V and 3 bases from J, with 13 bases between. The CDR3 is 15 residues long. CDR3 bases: TGTGCCAGCAGCGCCGCTAGCGCCCGCTACAATGAGCAGTTCTTC. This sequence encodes CASSAASARYNEQFF.

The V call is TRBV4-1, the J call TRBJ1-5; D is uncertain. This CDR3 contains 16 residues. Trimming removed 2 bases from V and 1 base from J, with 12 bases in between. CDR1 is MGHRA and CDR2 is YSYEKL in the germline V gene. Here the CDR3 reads CASSQNLLESNQPQHF. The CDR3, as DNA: TGCGCCAGCAGCCAAAATTTACTTGAAAGCAATCAGCCCCAGCATTTT.

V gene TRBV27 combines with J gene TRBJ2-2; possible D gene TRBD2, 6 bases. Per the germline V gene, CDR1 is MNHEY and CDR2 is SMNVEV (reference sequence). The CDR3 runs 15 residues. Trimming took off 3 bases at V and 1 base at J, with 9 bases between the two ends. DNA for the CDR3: TGTGCCAGCAGTTTTGGAGCGGGGAACACCGGGGAGCTGTTTTTT. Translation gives CASSFGAGNTGELFF.

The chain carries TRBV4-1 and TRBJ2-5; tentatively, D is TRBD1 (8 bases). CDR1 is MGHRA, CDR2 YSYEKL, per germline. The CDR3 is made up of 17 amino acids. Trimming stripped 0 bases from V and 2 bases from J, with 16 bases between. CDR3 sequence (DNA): TGCGCCAGCAGCCAAGATGGGGGGGACAGGCCACAAGAGACCCAGTACTTC. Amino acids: CASSQDGGDRPQETQYF.

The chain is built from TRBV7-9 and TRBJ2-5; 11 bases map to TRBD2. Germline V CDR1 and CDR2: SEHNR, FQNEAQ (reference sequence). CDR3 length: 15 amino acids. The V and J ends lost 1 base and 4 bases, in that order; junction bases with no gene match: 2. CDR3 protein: CASSLDSGRVETQYF. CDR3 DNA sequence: TGTGCCAGCAGCTTAGATAGCGGGAGGGTAGAGACCCAGTACTTC.

CDR3 in amino acids: CASSSGQGLDTQYF. CDR3 DNA: TGTGCCAGCAGTTCGGGACAGGGATTAGATACGCAGTATTTT. The V call is TRBV6-1, the J call TRBJ2-3; 9 nucleotides match TRBD1. The CDR3 consists of 14 residues. After removal of 5 bases from V and 5 bases from J, the junction contained 5 bases not matched to a gene. CDR1 is MNHNS, CDR2 SASEGT, per germline.

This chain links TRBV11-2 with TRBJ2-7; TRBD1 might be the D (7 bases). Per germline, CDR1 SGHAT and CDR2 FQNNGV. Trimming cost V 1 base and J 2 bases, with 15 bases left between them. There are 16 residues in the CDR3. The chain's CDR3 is CASSLGGTAAPYEQYF. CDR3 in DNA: TGTGCCAGCAGCTTAGGCGGGACAGCGGCTCCCTACGAGCAGTACTTC. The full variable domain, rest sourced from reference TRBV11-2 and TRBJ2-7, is EAGVAQSPRYKIIEKRQSVAFWCNPISGHATLYWYQQILGQGPKLLIQFQNNGVVDDSQLPKDRFSAERLKGVDSTLKIQPAKLEDSAVYLCASSLGGTAAPYEQYFGPGTRLTVT.

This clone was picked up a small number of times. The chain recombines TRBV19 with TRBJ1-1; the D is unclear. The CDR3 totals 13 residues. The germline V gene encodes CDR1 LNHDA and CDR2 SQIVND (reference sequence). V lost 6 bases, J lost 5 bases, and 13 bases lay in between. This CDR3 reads CASSPQSGTEAFF. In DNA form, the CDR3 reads TGTGCCAGTAGCCCCCAGTCGGGTACTGAAGCTTTCTTT. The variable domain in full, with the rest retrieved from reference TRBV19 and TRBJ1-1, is DGGITQSPKYLFRKEGQNVTLSCEQNLNHDAMYWYRQDPGQGLRLIYYSQIVNDFQKGDIAEGYSVSREKKESFPLTVTSAQKNPTAFYLCASSPQSGTEAFFGQGTRLTVV.

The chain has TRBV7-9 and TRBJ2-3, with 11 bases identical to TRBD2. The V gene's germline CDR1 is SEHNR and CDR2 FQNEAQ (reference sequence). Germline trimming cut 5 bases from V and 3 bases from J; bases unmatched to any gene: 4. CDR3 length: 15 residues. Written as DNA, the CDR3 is TGTGCCAGCAGCCAAAGACTAGCGGGAACAGATACGCAGTATTTT. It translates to CASSQRLAGTDTQYF. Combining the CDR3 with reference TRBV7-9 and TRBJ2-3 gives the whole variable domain DTGVSQNPRHKITKRGQNVTFRCDPISEHNRLYWYRQTLGQGPEFLTYFQNEAQLEKSRLLSDRFSAERPKGSFSTLEIQRTEQGDSAMYLCASSQRLAGTDTQYFGPGTRLTVL.

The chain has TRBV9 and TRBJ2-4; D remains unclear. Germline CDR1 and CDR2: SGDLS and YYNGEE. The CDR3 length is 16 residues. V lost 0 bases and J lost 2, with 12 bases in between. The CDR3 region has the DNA TGTGCCAGCAGCGTAGGTAGTCCCCATTCCAAAAACATTCAGTACTTC. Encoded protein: CASSVGSPHSKNIQYF.

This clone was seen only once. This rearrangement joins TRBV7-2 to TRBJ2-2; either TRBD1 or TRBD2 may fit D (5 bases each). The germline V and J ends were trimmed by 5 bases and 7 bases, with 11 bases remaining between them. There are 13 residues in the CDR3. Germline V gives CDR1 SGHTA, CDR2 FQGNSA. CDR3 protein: CASSGTTRGELFF. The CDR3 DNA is TGTGCCAGCAGCGGGACCACCCGCGGGGAGCTGTTTTTT.

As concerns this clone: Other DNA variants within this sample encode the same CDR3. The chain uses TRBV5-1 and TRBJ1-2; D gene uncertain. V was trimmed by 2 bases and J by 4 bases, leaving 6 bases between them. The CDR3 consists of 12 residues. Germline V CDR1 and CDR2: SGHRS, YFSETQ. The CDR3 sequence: CASSFLGYGYTF. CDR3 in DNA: TGCGCCAGCAGCTTTTTGGGCTATGGCTACACCTTC.

Written as DNA, the CDR3 is TGTGCCAGCAGTGAGGGACTAGCGGGACTGCCCTACCTTCAGAATACGCAGTATTTT. Translating gives CASSEGLAGLPYLQNTQYF. The chain couples TRBV6-1 to TRBJ2-3; TRBD2 matches at 13 bases. The germline CDR1 and CDR2 sequences are MNHNS and SASEGT. V lost 3 bases to trimming and J lost 7 bases; unmatched junction nucleotides: 16. This CDR3 has 19 amino acids.

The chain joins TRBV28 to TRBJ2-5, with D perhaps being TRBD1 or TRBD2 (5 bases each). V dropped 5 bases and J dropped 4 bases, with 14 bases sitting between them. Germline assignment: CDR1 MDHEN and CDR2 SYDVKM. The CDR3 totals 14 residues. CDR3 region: CASSPRRGPETQYF. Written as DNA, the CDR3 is TGTGCCAGCAGTCCCCGCCGGGGCCCAGAGACCCAGTACTTC.

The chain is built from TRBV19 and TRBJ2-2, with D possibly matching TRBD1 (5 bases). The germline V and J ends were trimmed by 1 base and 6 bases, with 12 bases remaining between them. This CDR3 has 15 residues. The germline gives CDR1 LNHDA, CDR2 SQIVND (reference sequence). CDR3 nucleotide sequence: TGTGCCAGTAGTATAGGCTTTCAGGGATCCGGGGAGCTGTTTTTT. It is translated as CASSIGFQGSGELFF.

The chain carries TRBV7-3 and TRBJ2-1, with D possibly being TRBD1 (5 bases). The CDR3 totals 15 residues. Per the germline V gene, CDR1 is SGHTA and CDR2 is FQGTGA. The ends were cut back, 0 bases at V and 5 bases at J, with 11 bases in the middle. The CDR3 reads CASSLTTDVHNEQFF. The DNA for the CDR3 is TGTGCCAGCAGCTTAACGACAGACGTCCACAATGAGCAGTTCTTC.

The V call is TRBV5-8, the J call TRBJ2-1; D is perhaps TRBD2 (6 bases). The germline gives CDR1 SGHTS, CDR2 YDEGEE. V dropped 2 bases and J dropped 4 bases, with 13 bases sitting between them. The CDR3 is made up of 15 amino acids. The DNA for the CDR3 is TGTGCCAGCAGCTTCGGCGGGGCCTCGTACAATGAGCAGTTCTTC. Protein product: CASSFGGASYNEQFF.

The CDR3 loop reads CASSLGPRGQQYF. The CDR3 bases are TGTGCCAGCAGCTTAGGACCTAGGGGCCAGCAGTACTTC. The V call is TRBV11-3, the J call TRBJ2-7; D may be TRBD1 (5 bases). The ends were cut back, 1 base at V and 8 bases at J, with 12 bases in the middle. This CDR3 is 13 amino acids long. Germline CDR1 is SGHNT and CDR2 is YENEEA.

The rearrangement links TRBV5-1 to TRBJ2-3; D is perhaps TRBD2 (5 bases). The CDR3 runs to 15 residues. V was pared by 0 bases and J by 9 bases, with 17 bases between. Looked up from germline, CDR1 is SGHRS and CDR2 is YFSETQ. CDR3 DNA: TGCGCCAGCAGCTTGGTGACCCTCGTTAGCGCCACGCAGTATTTT. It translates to CASSLVTLVSATQYF. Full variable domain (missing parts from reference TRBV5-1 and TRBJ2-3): KAGVTQTPRYLIKTRGQQVTLSCSPISGHRSVSWYQQTPGQGLQFLFEYFSETQRNKGNFPGRFSGRQFSNSRSEMNVSTLELGDSALYLCASSLVTLVSATQYFGPGTRLTVL.